Reported below is one T cell receptor beta chain. The antigen remains unidentified. This entry belongs to a study of T cells in Graves' hyperthyroidism and ophthalmopathy. Study outcomes and limitations: With a median lead of 6.5 months before onset, the model predicted ophthalmopathy. Researchers report that a 13 V-J model separated ophthalmopathy from stable hyperthyroidism.

Thyroid ultrasound and orbital computed tomography, with clinical symptoms and serum thyroxine and TRAb, informed diagnoses. The PBMCs were sourced from fresh peripheral blood (more than 8.5 ml). RNA transcripts were the template for amplifying TCR beta CDR3 regions. With the HTBI primer set, the TCR CDR3 went through a first round of RT-PCR. TCRdb re-derived calls from the multiplex PCR reads in MiXCR, one entry per CDR3 protein. The data show approximately 640,000 distinct CDR3 sequences, with roughly 15% seen just once and around 4% held by the top ten. The sequence derives from a woman under 40 with Graves' hyperthyroidism. Sequencing used blood.

CDR3 in DNA: TGTGCCAGCAAAGGGGCCGGGACAGGGTTCCACGAGCAGTACTTC. The encoded protein is CASKGAGTGFHEQYF. This chain uses TRBV28 with TRBJ2-7, with 9 bases aligning to TRBD1. This CDR3 has 15 amino acids. V dropped 7 bases and J dropped 5; count of bases not matched to a gene: 12. Germline lookup yields CDR1 MDHEN and CDR2 SYDVKM.